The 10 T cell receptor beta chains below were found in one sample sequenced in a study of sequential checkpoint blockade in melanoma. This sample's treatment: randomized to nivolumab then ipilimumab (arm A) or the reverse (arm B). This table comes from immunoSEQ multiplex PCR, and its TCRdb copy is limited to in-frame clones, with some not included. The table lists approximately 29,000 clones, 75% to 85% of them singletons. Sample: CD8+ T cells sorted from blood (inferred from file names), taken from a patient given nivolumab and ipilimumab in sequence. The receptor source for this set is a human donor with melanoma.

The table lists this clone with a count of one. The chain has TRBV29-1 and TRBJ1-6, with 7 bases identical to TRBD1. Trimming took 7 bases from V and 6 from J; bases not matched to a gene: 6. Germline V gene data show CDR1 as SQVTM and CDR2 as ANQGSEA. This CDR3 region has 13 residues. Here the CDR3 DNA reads TGCAGCGACCCGGGACAGCCTAATTCACCCCTCCACTTT. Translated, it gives CSDPGQPNSPLHF.

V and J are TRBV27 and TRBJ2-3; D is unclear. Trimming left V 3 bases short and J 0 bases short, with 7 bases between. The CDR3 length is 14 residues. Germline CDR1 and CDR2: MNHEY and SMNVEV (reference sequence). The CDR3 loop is CASSLMQSTDTQYF. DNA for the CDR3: TGTGCCAGCAGTTTGATGCAGAGCACAGATACGCAGTATTTT.

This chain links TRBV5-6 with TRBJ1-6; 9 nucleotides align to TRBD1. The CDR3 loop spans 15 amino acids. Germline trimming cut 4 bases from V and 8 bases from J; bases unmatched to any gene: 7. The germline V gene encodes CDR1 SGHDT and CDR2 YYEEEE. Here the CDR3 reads CASSRDREFDSPLHF. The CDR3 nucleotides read TGTGCCAGCAGCCGGGACAGGGAATTTGATTCACCCCTCCACTTT.

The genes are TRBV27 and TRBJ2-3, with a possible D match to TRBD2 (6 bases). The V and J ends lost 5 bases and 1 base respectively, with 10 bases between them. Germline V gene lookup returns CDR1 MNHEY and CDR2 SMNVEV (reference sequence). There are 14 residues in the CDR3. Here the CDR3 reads CASSHRGGTDTQYF. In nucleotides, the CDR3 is TGTGCCAGCAGTCATCGCGGGGGCACAGATACGCAGTATTTT.

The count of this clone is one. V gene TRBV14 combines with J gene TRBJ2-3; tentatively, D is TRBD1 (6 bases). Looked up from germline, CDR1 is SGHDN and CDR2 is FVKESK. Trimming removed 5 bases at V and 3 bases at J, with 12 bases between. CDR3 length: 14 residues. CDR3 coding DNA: TGTGCCAGCAGCAGCTACAGGGAAACAGATACGCAGTATTTT. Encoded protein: CASSSYRETDTQYF.

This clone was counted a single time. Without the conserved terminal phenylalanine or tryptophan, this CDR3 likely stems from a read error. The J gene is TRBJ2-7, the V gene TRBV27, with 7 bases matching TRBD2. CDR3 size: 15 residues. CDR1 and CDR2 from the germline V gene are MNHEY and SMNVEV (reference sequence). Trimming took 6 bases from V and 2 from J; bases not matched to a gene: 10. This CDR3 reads CASSLGTTDAYEQYL. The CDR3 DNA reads TGTGCCAGCAGCCTTGGGACTACCGACGCCTACGAGCAGTACCTC.

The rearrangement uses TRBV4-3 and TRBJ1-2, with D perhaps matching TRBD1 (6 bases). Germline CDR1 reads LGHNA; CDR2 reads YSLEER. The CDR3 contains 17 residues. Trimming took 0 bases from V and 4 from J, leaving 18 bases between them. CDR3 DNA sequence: TGCGCCAGCAGCCAAGATAGTAGGGACACCGCCGTCTATGGCTACACCTTC. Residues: CASSQDSRDTAVYGYTF.

The CDR3 DNA reads as TGTGCCAGCAGCTGGAGGGAGGGCGGTACTGAAGCTTTCTTT. It specifies CASSWREGGTEAFF. The rearrangement joins TRBV5-5 to TRBJ1-1; D gene ambiguous. The CDR3 loop spans 14 amino acids. V was clipped by 3 bases and J by 5 bases, with 14 bases between them. The germline gives CDR1 SGHKS, CDR2 YYEKEE (reference sequence).

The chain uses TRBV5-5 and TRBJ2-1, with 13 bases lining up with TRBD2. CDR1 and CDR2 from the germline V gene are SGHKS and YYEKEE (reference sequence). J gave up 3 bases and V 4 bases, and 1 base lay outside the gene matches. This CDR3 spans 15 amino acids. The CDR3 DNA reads TGTGCCAGCAGCACTAGCGGGGGGGGCTACAATGAGCAGTTCTTC. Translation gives CASSTSGGGYNEQFF.

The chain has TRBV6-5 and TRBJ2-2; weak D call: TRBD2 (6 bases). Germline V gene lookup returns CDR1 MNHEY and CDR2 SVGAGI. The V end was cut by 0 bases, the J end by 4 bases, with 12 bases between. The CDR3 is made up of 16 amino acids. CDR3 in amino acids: CASSYSVGGPTGELFF. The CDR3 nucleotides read TGTGCCAGCAGTTACTCGGTGGGAGGCCCCACCGGGGAGCTGTTTTTT.